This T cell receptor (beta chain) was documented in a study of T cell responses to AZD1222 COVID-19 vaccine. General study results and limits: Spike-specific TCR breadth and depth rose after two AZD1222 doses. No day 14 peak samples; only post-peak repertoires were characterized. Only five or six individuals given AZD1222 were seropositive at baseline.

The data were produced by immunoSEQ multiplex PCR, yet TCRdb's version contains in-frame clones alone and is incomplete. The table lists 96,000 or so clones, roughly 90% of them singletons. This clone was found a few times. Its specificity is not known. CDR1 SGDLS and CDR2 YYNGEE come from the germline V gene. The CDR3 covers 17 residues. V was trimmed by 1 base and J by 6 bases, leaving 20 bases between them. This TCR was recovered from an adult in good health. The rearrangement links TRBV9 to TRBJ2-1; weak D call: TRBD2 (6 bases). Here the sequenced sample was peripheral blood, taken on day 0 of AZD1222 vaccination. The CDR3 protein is CASSVRARPGVGNEQFF. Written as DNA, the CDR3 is TGTGCCAGCAGCGTACGGGCGCGACCGGGAGTGGGCAATGAGCAGTTCTTC.